This T cell receptor (beta chain) was found in a study of glioma-infiltrating T cells after dendritic cell vaccination. Study background: Samples are from glioblastoma patients in Phase I and II dendritic cell vaccine trials.

As regards this clone: Its target is not known.

Regarding the study as a whole: No direct clonality-survival link was found; a diverse polyclonal response may matter. Estimated pretreatment TIL content predicted outcome after dendritic cell vaccination.

Amplification used 60 V beta primers and 13 J beta primers. Clones were read by immunoSEQ multiplex PCR, and TCRdb kept only the in-frame ones, dropping some. The top ten clones hold 2.5% to 3% of a sample with 95,000 or so clones, approximately 81% of them seen once. The CDR3 spans 15 residues. Trimming at V came to 0 bases and at J to 3 bases, leaving 7 bases not matched to a gene. Germline V gene data show CDR1 as GTSNPN and CDR2 as SVGIG (reference sequence). This TCR was sampled from a human donor with glioblastoma. The material was blood, obtained before dendritic cell vaccination. The rearrangement uses TRBV30 and TRBJ2-5; TRBD1 matches at 7 bases. CDR3 protein: CAWSVRDRVEETQYF. The CDR3 nucleotides read TGTGCCTGGAGTGTACGCGACAGGGTGGAAGAGACCCAGTACTTC. Using reference TRBV30 and TRBJ2-5 for the parts outside the CDR3, the full variable domain is SQTIHQWPATLVQPVGSPLSLECTVEGTSNPNLYWYRQAAGRGLQLLFYSVGIGQISSEVPQNLSASRPQDRQFILSSKKLLLSDSGFYLCAWSVRDRVEETQYFGPGTRLLVL.